The present TCR beta chain was sequenced within a study of human T cells and chemical hapten exposure. Looking at the study overall: Across its approximately 25 weeks, the study gave patients weekly diphenylcyclopropenone doses to the scalp. DPC (0.01%) was patch tested on the upper back and read at 6 days.

This clonotype was found a few times. Each CDR3 protein is one row after TCRdb ran MiXCR on the RACE reads. The sample holds approximately 350,000 distinct CDR3 sequences, over 6% seen once. The V and J ends lost 3 bases and 5 bases, in that order; junction bases with no gene match: 4. Germline-derived CDR1 and CDR2 are LGHDT and YNNKEL (reference sequence). The CDR3 totals 15 residues. Indicated time point: patch test 2, 6 weeks after DPC sensitization. Stated treatment: therapeutic diphenylcyclopropenone sensitization with weekly scalp DPC. Alopecia patients between 18 and 70 years old and suitable for DPC were used as donors.

The sample was whole blood, taken in connection with sensitization to the hapten diphenylcyclopropenone (DPC). This sequence originates from a woman in her late teens or twenties with alopecia areata. Some clones in this sample may be carry-over from other donors' samples. V gene TRBV3-1 combines with J gene TRBJ2-1; 10 bases line up with TRBD1. The CDR3 DNA sequence: TGTGCCAGCAGCCATATGGGACAGGGGAACAATGAGCAGTTCTTC. It is translated as CASSHMGQGNNEQFF.